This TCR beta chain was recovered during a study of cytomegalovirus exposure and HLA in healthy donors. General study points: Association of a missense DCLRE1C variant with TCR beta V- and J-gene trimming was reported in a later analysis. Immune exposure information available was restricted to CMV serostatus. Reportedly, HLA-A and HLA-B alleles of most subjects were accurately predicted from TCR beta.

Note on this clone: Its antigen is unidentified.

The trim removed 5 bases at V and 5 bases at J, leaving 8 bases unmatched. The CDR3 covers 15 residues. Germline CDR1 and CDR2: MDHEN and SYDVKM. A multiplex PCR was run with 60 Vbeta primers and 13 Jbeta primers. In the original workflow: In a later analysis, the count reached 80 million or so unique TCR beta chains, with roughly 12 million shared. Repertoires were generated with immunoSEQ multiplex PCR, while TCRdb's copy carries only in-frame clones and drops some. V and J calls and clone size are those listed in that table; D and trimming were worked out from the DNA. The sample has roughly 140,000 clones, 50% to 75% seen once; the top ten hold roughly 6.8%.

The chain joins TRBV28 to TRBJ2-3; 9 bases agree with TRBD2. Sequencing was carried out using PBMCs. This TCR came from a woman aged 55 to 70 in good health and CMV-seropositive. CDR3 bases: TGTGCCAGCAGTGGGGGTAGCGGGGGAAGAGATACGCAGTATTTT. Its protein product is CASSGGSGGRDTQYF.